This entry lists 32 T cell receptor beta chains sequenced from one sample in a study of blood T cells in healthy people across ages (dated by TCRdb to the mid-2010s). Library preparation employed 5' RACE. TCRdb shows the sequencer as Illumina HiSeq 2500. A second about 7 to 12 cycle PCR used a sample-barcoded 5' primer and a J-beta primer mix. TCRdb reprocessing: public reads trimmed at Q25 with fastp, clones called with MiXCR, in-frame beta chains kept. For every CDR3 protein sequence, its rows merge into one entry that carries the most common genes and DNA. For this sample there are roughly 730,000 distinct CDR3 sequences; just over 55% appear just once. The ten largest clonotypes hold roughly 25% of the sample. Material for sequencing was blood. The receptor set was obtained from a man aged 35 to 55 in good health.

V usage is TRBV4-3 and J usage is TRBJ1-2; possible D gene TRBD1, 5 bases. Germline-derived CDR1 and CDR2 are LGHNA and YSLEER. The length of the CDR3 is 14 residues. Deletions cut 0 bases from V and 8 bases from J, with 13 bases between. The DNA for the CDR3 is TGCGCCAGCAGCCAAGACGCAGGGAAGATCGGCTACACCTTC. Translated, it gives CASSQDAGKIGYTF.

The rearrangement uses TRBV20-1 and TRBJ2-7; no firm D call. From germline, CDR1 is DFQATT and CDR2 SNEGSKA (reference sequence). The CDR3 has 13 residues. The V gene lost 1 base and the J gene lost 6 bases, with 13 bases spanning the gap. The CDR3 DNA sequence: TGCAGTGCTAGAGTCATCGTAGCCGGCGAGCAGTACTTC. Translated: CSARVIVAGEQYF.

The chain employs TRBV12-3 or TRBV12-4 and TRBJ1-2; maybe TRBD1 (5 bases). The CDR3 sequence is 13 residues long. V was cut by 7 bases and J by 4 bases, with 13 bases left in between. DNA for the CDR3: TGTGCCAGCACTCAAATGGGGACCTATGGCTACACCTTC. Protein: CASTQMGTYGYTF.

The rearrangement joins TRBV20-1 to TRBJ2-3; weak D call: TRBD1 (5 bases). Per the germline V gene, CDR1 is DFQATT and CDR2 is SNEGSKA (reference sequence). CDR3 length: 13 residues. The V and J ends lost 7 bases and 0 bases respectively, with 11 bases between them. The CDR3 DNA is TGCAGTGGGACGACAGACAGCACAGATACGCAGTATTTT. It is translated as CSGTTDSTDTQYF.

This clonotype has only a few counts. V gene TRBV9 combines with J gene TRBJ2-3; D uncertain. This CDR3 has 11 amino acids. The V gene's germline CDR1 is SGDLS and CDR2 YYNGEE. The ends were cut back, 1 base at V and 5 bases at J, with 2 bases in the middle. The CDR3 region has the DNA TGTGCCAGCAGCGTAAAAGATACGCAGTATTTT. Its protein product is CASSVKDTQYF. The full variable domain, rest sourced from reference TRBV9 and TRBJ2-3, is DSGVTQTPKHLITATGQRVTLRCSPRSGDLSVYWYQQSLDQGLQFLIQYYNGEERAKGNILERFSAQQFPDLHSELNLSSLELGDSALYFCASSVKDTQYFGPGTRLTVL.

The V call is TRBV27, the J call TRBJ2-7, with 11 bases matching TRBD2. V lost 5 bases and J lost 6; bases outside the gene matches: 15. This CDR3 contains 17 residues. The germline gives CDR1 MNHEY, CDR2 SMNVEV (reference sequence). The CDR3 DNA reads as TGTGCCAGCAGTCCAGGGACCTTAGCGGGAGGGCCGGGCGAGCAGTACTTC. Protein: CASSPGTLAGGPGEQYF.

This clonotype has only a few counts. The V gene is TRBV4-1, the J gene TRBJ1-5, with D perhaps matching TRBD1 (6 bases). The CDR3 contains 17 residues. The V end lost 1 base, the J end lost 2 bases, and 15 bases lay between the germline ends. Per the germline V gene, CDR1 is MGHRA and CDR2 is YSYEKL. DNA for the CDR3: TGCGCCAGCAGCCAAGGAATAACAGGGAGGCGCAATCAGCCCCAGCATTTT. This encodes CASSQGITGRRNQPQHF.

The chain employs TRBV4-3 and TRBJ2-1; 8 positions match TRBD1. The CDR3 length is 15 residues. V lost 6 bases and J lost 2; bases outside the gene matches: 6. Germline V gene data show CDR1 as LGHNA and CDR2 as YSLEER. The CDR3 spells CASSPGTGTYNEQFF. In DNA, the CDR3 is TGCGCCAGCAGTCCCGGGACAGGCACCTACAATGAGCAGTTCTTC.

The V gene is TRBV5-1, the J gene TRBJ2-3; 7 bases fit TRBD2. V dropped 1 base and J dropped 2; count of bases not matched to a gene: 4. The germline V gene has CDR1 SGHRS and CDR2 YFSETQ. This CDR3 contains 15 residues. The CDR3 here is CASSLKAGNTDTQYF. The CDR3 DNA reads TGCGCCAGCAGCTTGAAAGCGGGGAACACAGATACGCAGTATTTT.

CDR3 sequence reads: CASSPTPSSYNEQFF. The CDR3 nucleotides are TGTGCCAGCAGCCCCACGCCGAGCTCCTACAATGAGCAGTTCTTC. The rearrangement uses TRBV7-7 and TRBJ2-1; no definite D call. The ends were cut back, 5 bases at V and 0 bases at J, with 11 bases in the middle. This CDR3 is 15 amino acids long. Germline lookup yields CDR1 SSHAT and CDR2 FNYEAQ (reference sequence).

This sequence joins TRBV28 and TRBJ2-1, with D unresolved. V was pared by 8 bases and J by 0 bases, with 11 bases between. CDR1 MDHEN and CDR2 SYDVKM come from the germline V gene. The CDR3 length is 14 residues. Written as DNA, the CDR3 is TGTGCCAGCCTAGGCCTAAGCTCCTACAATGAGCAGTTCTTC. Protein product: CASLGLSSYNEQFF. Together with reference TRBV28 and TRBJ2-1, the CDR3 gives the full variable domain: DVKVTQSSRYLVKRTGEKVFLECVQDMDHENMFWYRQDPGLGLRLIYFSYDVKMKEKGDIPEGYSVSREKKERFSLILESASTNQTSMYLCASLGLSSYNEQFFGPGTRLTVL.

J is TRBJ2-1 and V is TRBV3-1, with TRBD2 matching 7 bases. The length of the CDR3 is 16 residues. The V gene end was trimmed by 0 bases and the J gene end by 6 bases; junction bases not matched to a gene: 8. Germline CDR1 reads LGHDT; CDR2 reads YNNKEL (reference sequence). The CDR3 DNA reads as TGTGCCAGCAGCCAAGAGACTAGCACTCCCCCCAATGAGCAGTTCTTC. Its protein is CASSQETSTPPNEQFF.

CDR3 region: CASRIGQGNYGYTF. The CDR3, as DNA: TGTGCCAGCAGGATTGGACAGGGGAACTATGGCTACACCTTC. This rearrangement joins TRBV6-5 to TRBJ1-2; TRBD1 aligns across 9 bases. V was pared by 6 bases and J by 2 bases, with 4 bases of the junction left unmatched. CDR1 MNHEY and CDR2 SVGAGI come from the germline V gene. The CDR3 runs to 14 residues.

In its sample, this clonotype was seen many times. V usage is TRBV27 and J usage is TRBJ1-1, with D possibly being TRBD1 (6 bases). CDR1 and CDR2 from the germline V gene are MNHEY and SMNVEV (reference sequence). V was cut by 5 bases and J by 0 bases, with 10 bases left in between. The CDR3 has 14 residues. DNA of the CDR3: TGTGCCAGCAGTCTAAGGGGGGTGAACACTGAAGCTTTCTTT. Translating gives CASSLRGVNTEAFF.

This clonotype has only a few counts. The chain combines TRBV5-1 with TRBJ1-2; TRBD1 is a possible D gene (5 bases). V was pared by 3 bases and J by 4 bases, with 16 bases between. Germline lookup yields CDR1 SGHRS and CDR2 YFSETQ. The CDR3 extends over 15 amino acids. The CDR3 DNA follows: TGCGCCAGCAGCTCGGGAGGACAACTAACCTATGGCTACACCTTC. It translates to CASSSGGQLTYGYTF.

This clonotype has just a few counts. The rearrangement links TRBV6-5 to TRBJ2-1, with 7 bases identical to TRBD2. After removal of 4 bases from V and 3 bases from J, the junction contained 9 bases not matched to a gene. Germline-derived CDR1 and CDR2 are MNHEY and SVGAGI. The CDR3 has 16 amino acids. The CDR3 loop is CASSFGGGILYNEQFF. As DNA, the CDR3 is TGTGCCAGCAGTTTTGGGGGGGGGATTCTCTACAATGAGCAGTTCTTC.

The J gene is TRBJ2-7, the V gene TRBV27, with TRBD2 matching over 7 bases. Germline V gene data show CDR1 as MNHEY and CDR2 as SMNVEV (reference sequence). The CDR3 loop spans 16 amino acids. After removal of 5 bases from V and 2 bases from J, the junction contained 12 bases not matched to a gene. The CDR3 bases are TGTGCCAGCAGTCCAAACACACCGGGACTAACCTACGAGCAGTACTTC. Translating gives CASSPNTPGLTYEQYF.

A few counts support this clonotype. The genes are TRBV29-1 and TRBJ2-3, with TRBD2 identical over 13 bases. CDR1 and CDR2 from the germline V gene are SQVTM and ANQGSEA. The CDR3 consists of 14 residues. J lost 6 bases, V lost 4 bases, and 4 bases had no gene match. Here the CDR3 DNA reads TGCAGCGTTGGGACTAGCGGGAGTGCGGATACGCAGTATTTT. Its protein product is CSVGTSGSADTQYF.

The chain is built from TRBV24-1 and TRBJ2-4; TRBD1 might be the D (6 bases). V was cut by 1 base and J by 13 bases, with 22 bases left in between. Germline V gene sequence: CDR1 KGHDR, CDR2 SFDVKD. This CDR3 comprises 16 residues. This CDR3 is CATSDLQGKGFDEQYF. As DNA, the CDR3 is TGTGCCACCAGTGATTTACAGGGAAAAGGTTTCGATGAGCAGTACTTC.

The CDR3 spells CASSPLGGVSQETQYF. The DNA of the CDR3 is TGTGCCAGCAGCCCCCTAGGTGGGGTAAGCCAAGAGACCCAGTACTTC. The V call is TRBV5-4, the J call TRBJ2-7; D is ambiguous. The J call may be mistaken, given a closer DNA end match to TRBJ2-5. Germline values: CDR1 SGHNT, CDR2 YYREEE (reference sequence). This CDR3 contains 16 residues.

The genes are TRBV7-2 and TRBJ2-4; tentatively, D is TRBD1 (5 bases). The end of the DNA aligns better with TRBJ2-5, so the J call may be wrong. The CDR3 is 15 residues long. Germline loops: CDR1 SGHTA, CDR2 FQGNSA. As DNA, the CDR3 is TGTGCCAGCAGCACCCGACAGACATTAAAAGAGACCCAGTACTTC. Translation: CASSTRQTLKETQYF.

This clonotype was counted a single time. Here the CDR3 reads CASSQVRGRDRAYNEQFF. The CDR3 bases are TGTGCCAGCAGTCAGGTTCGAGGGCGGGACAGGGCCTACAATGAGCAGTTCTTC. The V call is TRBV27, the J call TRBJ2-1, with 9 bases identical to TRBD1. The CDR3 consists of 18 residues. Trimming took 5 bases from V and 2 from J; bases not matched to a gene: 13. Per germline, CDR1 MNHEY and CDR2 SMNVEV (reference sequence).

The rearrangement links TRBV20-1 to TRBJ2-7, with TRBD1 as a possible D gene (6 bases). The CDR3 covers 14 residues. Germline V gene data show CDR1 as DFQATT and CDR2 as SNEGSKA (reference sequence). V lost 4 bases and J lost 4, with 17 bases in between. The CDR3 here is CSAKQDSAGYEQYF. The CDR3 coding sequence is TGCAGTGCTAAGCAGGACAGCGCTGGATACGAGCAGTACTTC.

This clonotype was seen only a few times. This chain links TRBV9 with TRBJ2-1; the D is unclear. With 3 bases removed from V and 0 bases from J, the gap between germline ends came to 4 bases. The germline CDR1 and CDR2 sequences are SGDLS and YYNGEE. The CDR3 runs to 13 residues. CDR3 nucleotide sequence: TGTGCCAGCAGCGCAATCTCCTACAATGAGCAGTTCTTC. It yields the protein CASSAISYNEQFF.

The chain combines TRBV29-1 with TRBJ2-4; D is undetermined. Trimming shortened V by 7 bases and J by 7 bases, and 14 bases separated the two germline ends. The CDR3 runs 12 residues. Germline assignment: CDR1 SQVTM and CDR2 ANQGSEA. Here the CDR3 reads CSARTQGNIQYF. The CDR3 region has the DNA TGCAGCGCCCGGACCCAAGGGAACATTCAGTACTTC.

The DNA for the CDR3 is TGTGCCAGTAGTGTTAACAGGGAATCTAATTCACCCCTCCACTTT. It specifies CASSVNRESNSPLHF. The chain recombines TRBV19 with TRBJ1-6, with D perhaps TRBD1 (6 bases). Trimming cost V 5 bases and J 6 bases, with 14 bases left between them. Looked up from germline, CDR1 is LNHDA and CDR2 is SQIVND (reference sequence). This CDR3 spans 15 amino acids.

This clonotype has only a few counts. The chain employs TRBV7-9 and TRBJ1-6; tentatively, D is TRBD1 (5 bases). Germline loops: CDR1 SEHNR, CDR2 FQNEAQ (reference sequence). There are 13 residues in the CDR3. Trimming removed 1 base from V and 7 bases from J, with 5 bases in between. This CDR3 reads CASSLEGNSPLHF. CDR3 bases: TGTGCCAGCAGCTTAGAGGGGAATTCACCCCTCCACTTT.

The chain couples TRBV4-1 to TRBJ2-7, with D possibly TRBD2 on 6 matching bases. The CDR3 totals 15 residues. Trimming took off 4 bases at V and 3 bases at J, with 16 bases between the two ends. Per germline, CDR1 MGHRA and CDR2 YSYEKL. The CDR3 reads CASSLRLGDGYEQYF. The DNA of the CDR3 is TGCGCCAGCAGCCTACGACTAGGAGATGGCTACGAGCAGTACTTC.

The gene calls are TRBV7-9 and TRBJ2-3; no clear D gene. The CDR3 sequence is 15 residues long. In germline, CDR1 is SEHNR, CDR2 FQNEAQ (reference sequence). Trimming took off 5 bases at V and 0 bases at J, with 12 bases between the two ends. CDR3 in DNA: TGTGCCAGCAGCCCCGTCGTGAGTAGCACAGATACGCAGTATTTT. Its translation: CASSPVVSSTDTQYF.

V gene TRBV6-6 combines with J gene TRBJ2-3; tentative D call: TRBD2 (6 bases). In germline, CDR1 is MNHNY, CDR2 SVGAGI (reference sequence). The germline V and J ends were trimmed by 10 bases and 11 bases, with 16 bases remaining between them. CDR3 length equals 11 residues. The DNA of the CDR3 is TGTGCCACCATGTCTTTGCGGGAGCAGTATTTT. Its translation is CATMSLREQYF.

CDR3 sequence reads: CASSGQASTEAFF. The DNA of the CDR3 is TGCGCCAGCAGTGGACAGGCGAGTACTGAAGCTTTCTTT. V gene TRBV10-2 combines with J gene TRBJ1-1; perhaps TRBD1 as D (6 bases). The length of the CDR3 is 13 residues. The germline CDR1 and CDR2 sequences are WSHSY and SAAADI. V was pared by 4 bases and J by 5 bases, with 11 bases between.

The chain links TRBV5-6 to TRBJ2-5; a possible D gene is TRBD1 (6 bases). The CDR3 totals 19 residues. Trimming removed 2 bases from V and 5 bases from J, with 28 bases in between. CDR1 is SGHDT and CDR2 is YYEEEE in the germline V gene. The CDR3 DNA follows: TGTGCCAGCAGCTTTCGTCTACAGGGAATGATTGGTAAATCTGAGACCCAGTACTTC. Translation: CASSFRLQGMIGKSETQYF.